This TCR beta chain was found in a study of long-term antiretroviral therapy in people with HIV. Study results and caveats: Relative to transplant donor controls, diversity remained lower despite increasing after ART. Controls had broader CDR3 length ranges than HIV repertoires did.

Per donor, a minimum of one pre-ART and a minimum of two post-ART PBMC samples were available. With respect to this clone: Its matching antigen is unknown.

The immunoSEQ assay was v3.0, run at survey level. Assay used: immunoSEQ multiplex PCR; TCRdb lists only in-frame clones, some missing. This table holds fewer than 35,000 clones, 70% to 90% found once. The CDR3 extends over 13 amino acids. Germline V lookup: CDR1 GTSNPN, CDR2 SVGIG (reference sequence). V was shortened by 2 bases and J by 0 bases, with 7 bases between the two germline ends. This rearrangement joins TRBV30 to TRBJ1-1; tentatively, D is TRBD1 (5 bases). Here the sequenced sample was unsorted PBMCs, taken 3 years after starting antiretroviral therapy. The receptor was isolated from a man aged 35 to 55 with HIV. The CDR3 protein is CAWSSDMNTEAFF. CDR3 coding DNA: TGTGCCTGGAGTTCGGACATGAACACTGAAGCTTTCTTT. The full variable domain, in which reference TRBV30 and TRBJ1-1 provide the parts outside the CDR3, is SQTIHQWPATLVQPVGSPLSLECTVEGTSNPNLYWYRQAAGRGLQLLFYSVGIGQISSEVPQNLSASRPQDRQFILSSKKLLLSDSGFYLCAWSSDMNTEAFFGQGTRLTVV.